This T cell receptor beta chain originates from a study of T-cell reconstitution after alpha-beta-depleted transplantation in children. Study-level findings and limits: After transplant, high TCRbeta diversity at day 60 in some patients arose from surviving recipient T cells and thymic progenitors. Alpha-beta T cells present about two months after transplant were reported to originate from several hundred expanded graft clones.

For TCRbeta, the library was prepared with unique molecular identifiers. From the PCR reads, TCRdb called clonotypes with MiXCR, one entry per CDR3 protein. The table shows 450,000 to 550,000 distinct CDR3 sequences, with over 9.5% occurring only once. V was clipped by 5 bases and J by 5 bases, with 21 bases between them. The CDR3 is 16 amino acids. Germline-derived CDR1 and CDR2 are MDHEN and SYDVKM. On this clonotype itself: Its antigen is not known.

This chain uses TRBV28 with TRBJ1-2; maybe TRBD1 (6 bases). Sequenced here: PBMCs, mostly from graft donor cells, sampled 180 days after TCRalphabeta/CD19-depleted stem cell transplant. This receptor was identified in a female patient aged 2-9 years who had a stem cell transplant for aplastic anemia, so the T cells may come from the graft donor. The CDR3 region is CASSPRDIPITYGYTF. As DNA, the CDR3 is TGTGCCAGCAGTCCACGGGACATACCTATTACATATGGCTACACCTTC.